The T cell receptor beta chain under discussion was sequenced for a study of CD8 T cells in Susac syndrome. Germline assignment: CDR1 SNHLY and CDR2 FYNNEI. V was clipped by 7 bases and J by 1 base; unmatched bases: 11. The CDR3 is made up of 16 amino acids. Random-hexamer reverse transcription was applied to about 0.5 to 1 ug RNA. From the immunoSEQ multiplex PCR reads, TCRdb called clonotypes with MiXCR, one entry per CDR3 protein. This table has just over 150,000 distinct CDR3 sequences, roughly 94% appearing once. The V call is TRBV2, the J call TRBJ2-7; 9 bases are a match to TRBD1. The origin of this receptor is a human donor with multiple sclerosis. Sequencing was done on a sample of CD8+ T cells from PBMCs. The CDR3 here is CASNPNRGRPSYEQYF. CDR3 in DNA: TGTGCCAGCAACCCAAACAGGGGGCGACCTTCCTACGAGCAGTACTTC.